This record covers a single T cell receptor (beta chain). The antigen this receptor binds is unknown. The sample holds no much larger clone one base away, and base qualities are not on file. This sample was included in a study of neoadjuvant nivolumab and ipilimumab in lung cancer (dated by TCRdb to about 2020). With respect to the entire study: Intravenous nivolumab was dosed at 3 mg/kg on days 1, 15 and 29, and in the combination arm ipilimumab 1 mg/kg was added on day 1 only. The primary endpoint of the trial was the rate of major pathologic response (MPR) in the intention-to-treat population of each study arm. A total of some 45 patients with operable NSCLC were treated in the trial, with around 23 randomized to nivolumab monotherapy and about 21 randomized to nivolumab plus ipilimumab. TCR repertoires in pretherapy (baseline) peripheral blood were compared with TCR repertoires in tumors resected at surgery after neoadjuvant immune checkpoint blockade. Matched pretherapy and resected tumor pairs were analyzed for seven patients: four treated with nivolumab and three with nivolumab plus ipilimumab.

Results the study describes overall, beyond this receptor: A small number of samples was subjected to TCR sequencing. Greater TCR richness and clonality were observed in resected tumors than in tumor-adjacent uninvolved lung, and increases were observed in more dual-therapy-treated tumors. A positive correlation was observed between pretherapy blood TCR richness and richness in tumors resected after neoadjuvant therapy (Spearman R ≈ 0.8). No significant correlation was found between TCR clonality and pathologic tumor regression, and only one major-pathologic-response sample was available for the clonality analysis. From pretherapy to surgery, increases in tumor T-cell richness and clonality were observed in three of three dual-therapy tumors but in only two of four nivolumab-treated tumors.

This specimen's time point label, interpreted: pretherapy, before neoadjuvant immune checkpoint inhibitors. The samples were obtained from NEOSTAR, a phase 2 randomized trial that tested neoadjuvant nivolumab or nivolumab plus ipilimumab, followed by surgery, in operable NSCLC. Libraries were built with the immunoSEQ multiplex PCR assay. In the original analysis: Repertoires were summarized by richness and clonality, and significantly expanded and contracted clones were identified between pre- and post-therapy samples. Drawn from immuneACCESS, this table holds only the in-frame rearrangements with V and J called that TCRdb kept. Clones are partly lost; checked studies trace under half to an unresolved V gene and leave the rest unexplained. The V and J calls and clone size are taken from that table; D and trimming were inferred from the DNA. Recorded for this sample are around 19,000 clones; approximately 87% of them occurred a single time. The top ten clonotypes cover 2% to 2.5% of the sample.

Specimen: peripheral blood, collected before neoadjuvant nivolumab, alone or with ipilimumab. The receptor was derived from an adult with non-small cell lung cancer.

The CDR3 protein: CASSVDPGDYGYTF. The DNA sequence is TGTGCCAGCAGCGTAGACCCAGGGGACTATGGCTACACCTTC. The rearrangement joined TRBV9 to TRBJ1-2; perhaps TRBD1 is the D gene, with 6 bases matching. The germline V gene supplies CDR1 SGDLS and CDR2 YYNGEE. V lost 0 bases and J lost 3 bases; the stretch between them is 9 bases long. The CDR3 measures 14 amino acids from cysteine to phenylalanine. Solely the CDR3 DNA is kept, with 42 bases framed from the first base.